The clone carrying this TCR beta chain was counted at least ten times. This entry comes from a study of CD8 T cells in ankylosing spondylitis. Generation of TCR beta libraries employed quantitative 5'-RACE incorporating molecular barcodes. TCRdb reprocessed the 5' RACE reads via MiXCR and lists one record per CDR3 protein. The profile shows around 130,000 distinct CDR3 sequences, roughly 9% of them singletons. CDR3 length equals 16 residues. The V gene's germline CDR1 is SGHVS and CDR2 FNYEAQ. V was pared by 5 bases and J by 5 bases, with 16 bases between. The J gene is TRBJ1-6, the V gene TRBV7-6, with D possibly being TRBD1 (6 bases). The sequence was obtained from a male donor with ankylosing spondylitis or in good health (not recorded which). The sequenced sample was blood, either unsorted or a sorted T cell fraction (not recorded which). The CDR3 here is CASSPYREPNNSPLHF. The CDR3 DNA is TGTGCCAGCAGCCCCTACAGGGAACCCAATAATTCACCCCTCCACTTT.